These 3 T cell receptor beta chains originate from one sample sequenced in a study of blood T cells in healthy people across ages. Next came a second PCR, run for about 6 to 12 cycles, which used a sample-barcoded 5' primer along with a J-beta primer mix. TCRdb ran MiXCR on the 5' RACE reads and lists one entry per CDR3 protein. The table lists more than 600,000 distinct CDR3 sequences, roughly 25% of them singletons, with roughly 9% in the top ten. These data were also reused for a study on T cells of mothers and their children.

Sequencing was carried out using blood. These receptors all come from a boy aged 5-17 years in good health.

The chain is built from TRBV20-1 and TRBJ2-3, with 9 bases identical to TRBD2. This CDR3 spans 17 amino acids. After removal of 3 bases from V and 0 bases from J, the junction contained 10 bases not matched to a gene. CDR1 is DFQATT, CDR2 SNEGSKA, per germline (reference sequence). This chain's CDR3 is CSARGTSPGGSTDTQYF. The CDR3 region has the DNA TGCAGTGCTAGGGGGACTAGCCCTGGGGGGAGCACAGATACGCAGTATTTT.

The table lists this clonotype with a few counts. The chain joins TRBV7-6 to TRBJ2-1, with TRBD2 matching over 16 bases. The CDR3 totals 20 residues. Germline CDR1 and CDR2: SGHVS and FNYEAQ. Unmatched junction bases numbered 13, after V lost 4 bases and J lost 4 bases. As DNA, the CDR3 is TGTGCCAGCAGCTGGCAAGTCGGGACTAGCGGGGGGGGGTCTTACAATGAGCAGTTCTTC. It yields the protein CASSWQVGTSGGGSYNEQFF.

The chain couples TRBV7-3 to TRBJ2-3; D remains ambiguous. From germline, CDR1 is SGHTA and CDR2 FQGTGA. The CDR3 is 17 amino acids. Trimming removed 5 bases at V and 2 bases at J, with 20 bases between. Written as DNA, the CDR3 is TGTGCCAGCAGCGACCGGGCCGCACATTATCCCACAGATACGCAGTATTTT. Its protein product is CASSDRAAHYPTDTQYF.